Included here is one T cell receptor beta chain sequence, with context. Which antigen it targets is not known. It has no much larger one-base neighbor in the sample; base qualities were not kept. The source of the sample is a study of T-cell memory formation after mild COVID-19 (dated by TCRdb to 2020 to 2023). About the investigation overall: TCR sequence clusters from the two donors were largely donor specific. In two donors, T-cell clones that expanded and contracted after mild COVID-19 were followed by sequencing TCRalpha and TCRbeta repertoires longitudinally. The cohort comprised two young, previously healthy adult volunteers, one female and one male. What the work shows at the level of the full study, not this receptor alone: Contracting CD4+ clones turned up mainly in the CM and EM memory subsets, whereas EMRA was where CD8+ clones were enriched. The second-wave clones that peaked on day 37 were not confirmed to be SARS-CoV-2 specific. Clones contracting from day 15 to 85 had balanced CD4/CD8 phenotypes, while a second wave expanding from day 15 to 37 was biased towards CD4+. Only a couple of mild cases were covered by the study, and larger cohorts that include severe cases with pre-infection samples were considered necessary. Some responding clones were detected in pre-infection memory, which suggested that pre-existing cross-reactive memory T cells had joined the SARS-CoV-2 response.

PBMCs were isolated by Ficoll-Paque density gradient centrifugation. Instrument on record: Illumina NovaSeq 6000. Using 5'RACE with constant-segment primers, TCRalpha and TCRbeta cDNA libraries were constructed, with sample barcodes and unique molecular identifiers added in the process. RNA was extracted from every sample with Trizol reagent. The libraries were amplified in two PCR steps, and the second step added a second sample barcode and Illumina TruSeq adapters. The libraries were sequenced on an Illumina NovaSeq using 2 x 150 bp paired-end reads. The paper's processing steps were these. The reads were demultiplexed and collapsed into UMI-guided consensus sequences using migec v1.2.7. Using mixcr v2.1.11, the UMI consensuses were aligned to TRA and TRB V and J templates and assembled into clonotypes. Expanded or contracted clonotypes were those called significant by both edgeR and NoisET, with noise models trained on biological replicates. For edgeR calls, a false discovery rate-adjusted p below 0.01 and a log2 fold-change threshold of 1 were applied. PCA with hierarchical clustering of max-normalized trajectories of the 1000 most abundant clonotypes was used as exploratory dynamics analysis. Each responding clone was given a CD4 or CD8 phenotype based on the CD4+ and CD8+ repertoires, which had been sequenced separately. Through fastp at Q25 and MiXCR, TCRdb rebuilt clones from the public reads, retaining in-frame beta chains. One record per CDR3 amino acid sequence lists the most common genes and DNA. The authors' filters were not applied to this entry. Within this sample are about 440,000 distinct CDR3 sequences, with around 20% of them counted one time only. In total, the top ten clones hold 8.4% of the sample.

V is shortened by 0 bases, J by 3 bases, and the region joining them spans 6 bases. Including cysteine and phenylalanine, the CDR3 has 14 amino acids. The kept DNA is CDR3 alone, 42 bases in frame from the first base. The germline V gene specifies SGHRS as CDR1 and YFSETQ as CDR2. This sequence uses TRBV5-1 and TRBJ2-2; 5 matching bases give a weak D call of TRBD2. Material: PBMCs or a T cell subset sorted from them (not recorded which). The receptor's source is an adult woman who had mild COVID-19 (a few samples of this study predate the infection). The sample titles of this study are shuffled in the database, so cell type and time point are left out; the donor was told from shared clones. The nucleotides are TGCGCCAGCAGCTTGGCGGGGTACACCGGGGAGCTGTTTTTT. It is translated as CASSLAGYTGELFF.